Reported below is one T cell receptor (beta chain). Its antigen target is currently unknown. There are no base qualities to consult, and no much larger clone falls within one base. These data are taken from a study of cytomegalovirus exposure and HLA in healthy donors (dated by TCRdb to about 2017). Background for the entire study: An earlier analysis of roughly 630 of the donors reported about 250 Gb of sequence data and roughly 110 million unique TCR beta sequences from roughly 180 million T cells. An early release that covered several hundred HLA-typed donors contained about 300 gigabases of sequencing data and tens of millions of unique TCR sequences. Using immunosequencing, the study profiled T cell repertoires from roughly 650 subjects and related those repertoires to cytomegalovirus serostatus. In a later analysis, previously published TCR beta repertoires from 500 to 750 donors were re-analyzed and high-resolution HLA genotyping was added so that TCR occurrence patterns could be studied. Rather than using new phenotypic data, the later analysis identified candidate immune exposures from TCR beta sequences and from how often those sequences occurred across donors. Among the roughly 430 genotyped donors, 75% to 90% belonged to the genetic ancestry cluster associated with self-reported Caucasian donors. Typing coverage varied by locus: roughly 629-630 donors for A, B, C, DRB1 and DQB1; 522 for DQA1; approximately 570 for DPA1; roughly 450 for DPB1. Class I and class II HLA loci were covered by the typing at four-digit resolution. Across 398 genotyped donors of the cohort, an average of 235,054 unique TCR beta nucleotide sequences per donor were sequenced, and 15% to 20% of those sequences were non-productive. To predict cytomegalovirus infection status, the study brought together high-throughput TCR immunosequencing, statistical association of individual TCRs with disease status, and machine learning. Genome-wide SNP genotypes for about 55% of the roughly 670 donors were used in a later genetic analysis, which treated that subset as a discovery cohort. Along with the approximately 700-subject first cohort, a separate validation cohort of over a hundred different subjects was used. Every repertoire in the discovery cohort had been generated on one and the same sequencing platform. Roughly five DR-DQ haplotypes were treated as single units for association and clustering because of strong linkage in the cohort. To decide whether each TCR beta V gene segment behaved as functional or pseudogenic, an earlier analysis of over 500 of the donors relied on high-throughput TCR beta sequencing. Donor age, sex, ethnicity and CMV serostatus were compiled alongside the repertoire data. The study aimed to test whether signatures of past pathogen exposure could be identified by cataloging public T cell receptors. The paper as a whole reports these results and caveats: In a later analysis, 15,000 to 20,000 TCR beta sequences were associated with specific HLA alleles at a false discovery rate of 0.05. According to a later analysis, most CMV-associated TCR beta chains appeared to be HLA-restricted, and the HLA associations seemed to be driven largely by CMV exposure. A cluster of highly shared sequence variants was judged likely to be a technical artifact of the sequencing pipeline. Most TCR sequences were observed very rarely across donors, whereas some public TCRs were present in many individuals. This cohort had only TCR beta chains sequenced, and the lack of alpha or paired-chain data limited which features could be detected. When HLA alleles, especially DR and DQ, strongly co-occurred, attributing TCR associations to individual alleles was difficult. In both the original and validation cohorts, the classifier was reported to diagnose cytomegalovirus status with high specificity and sensitivity. Some IMGT-functional V segments, including TRBV6-2 and TRBV6-3, could not be told apart with the 87-base-pair reads, so those segments were excluded. The study gave a list of 150 to 200 TCR beta chains associated with cytomegalovirus. It was suggested by the authors that the approach could potentially be generalized to other disease states and immunological phenotypes. A few of the identified cytomegalovirus-associated TCR beta chains were confirmed in vitro to be specific for cytomegalovirus antigens. Compared with equally common non-associated chains, HLA-associated TCR beta chains in a later analysis were more clonally expanded and had lower generation probabilities. A later analysis reported that several top co-occurrence clusters appeared linked to parvovirus B19, influenza, CMV and Epstein-Barr virus. The only immune exposure information available for the cohort was CMV serostatus. Seventeen rarely observed V segments, including chromosome 9 orphons, were excluded from the earlier analysis of some 590 of the donors because counts were too low. A later analysis found that TCR association rates varied across HLA loci, with DRB1 alleles showing the most associated TCRs and HLA-C alleles the fewest. HLA typing was unavailable for some donors at each locus, so association tests used only the typed subset. Presence/absence analyses assumed roughly uniform sequencing depth across donors, an assumption that may not hold. A further reported finding was that TCR beta sequences accurately predicted the HLA-A and HLA-B alleles for most subjects in the first cohort. In an earlier analysis of fewer than 750 of the donors, most TCR beta V segments were observed in productive rearrangements about 87% or about 30% of the time, broadly matching IMGT annotations. A later genetic analysis associated a missense DCLRE1C variant with V-gene and J-gene trimming of TCR beta chains, and an independent cohort replicated the association. Correlated functional status among segregating V segments might reflect linkage disequilibrium, but an unknown experimental factor could not be ruled out. In a later genetic analysis, fewer N-insertions in productive TCRs were reported among donors in an Asian-associated ancestry cluster than the 666-donor mean.

The library was prepared using the immunoSEQ multiplex PCR assay. For the multiplex PCR, a mixture combining 60 forward primers for TCR Vbeta segments and 13 reverse primers for TCR Jbeta segments was used. A multiplex PCR assay on genomic DNA amplified the CDR3 region of rearranged TCR beta genes. On the Illumina HiSeq System, the amplified TCR beta libraries were sequenced as 87-base-pair reads. Processing in the source paper ran as follows. A later analysis tallied 80 million to 95 million unique TCR beta chains across the 666 repertoires, and about 10 million of those chains were shared by two or more donors. A nearest-neighbor algorithm error-corrected the raw reads and collapsed the reads into unique sequences, merging closely related sequences to remove PCR and sequencing errors. To assign V, D and J gene segments, CDR3 sequences were aligned to IMGT reference sequences. For a sequence to be retained, a match of at least six nucleotides to both a V gene segment and a J gene segment was required. Rearrangements were classified as productive when the CDR3 lacked stop codons and remained in frame with V and J, and all other rearrangements were classified as non-productive. CDR3 was defined by IMGT convention, running from the second conserved V-encoded cysteine to the conserved J-encoded phenylalanine. Sequences without an unambiguous match to a single V gene segment were excluded from the earlier analysis of approximately 600 of the donors. An earlier analysis of several hundred of the donors called V segments functional above 56.7% productive rearrangements and segregating when the between-donor standard deviation exceeded 5%. To diagnose cytomegalovirus status from the catalog of TCR beta chain sequences, a statistical classification framework was built. A later analysis assigned V and J genes by comparing TCR nucleotide sequences with IMGT/GENE-DB human TR gene sequences. A later analysis assigned CDR3 sequences and most-parsimonious VDJ recombination scenarios with the TCRdist pipeline. In a later analysis, each TCR beta chain was defined by its CDR3 amino acid sequence together with its V-gene family, and reads without a unique V-gene family were excluded. In a later analysis, around 600 highly shared, low-generation-probability nucleotide sequences were removed to address suspected cross-contamination and a sequencing artifact. A later analysis calculated a clonal expansion index for each public chain from normalized within-repertoire ranks of inferred template counts. In a later analysis, generation probabilities were computed with a VDJ recombination model fitted to out-of-frame rearrangements, and the resulting probabilities were checked against IGoR. In a later analysis, hypergeometric tests were used to score TCR-TCR, TCR-HLA and TCR-CMV co-occurrence, with a repertoire-size bias correction applied to TCR pairs. In a later analysis, false discovery rates were estimated by permuting HLA or CMV assignments 20 times. In a later analysis, co-occurring TCRs were grouped using DBSCAN, and TCRdist sequence similarity was added for clustering within HLA-allele-positive subsets. For co-occurrence clustering, repertoires with fewer than 30,000 or more than 120,000 public chains were excluded, along with five or six repertoires with anomalous nucleotide sharing. The immuneACCESS repertoire file appears here via TCRdb, limited to in-frame rearrangements. These files lack a portion of the clones; in checked studies, under half of the deficit traces to unresolved V genes, and the cause of the others is not known. V, J and clone size were drawn from that table, and D and trimming were deduced from the DNA. The sample records over 150,000 clones, around 68% of which are singletons. The ten largest clones represent approximately 2.3% of the sample.

Measured from the cysteine to the phenylalanine, the CDR3 is 15 residues long. Only CDR3 DNA remains: 45 bases, in frame from the first base. CDR1 and CDR2 are drawn from the germline V gene (reference sequence): LNHDA, SQIVND. The junction carries 12 bases between V and J, which are trimmed by 3 bases and 1 base respectively. In total, fewer than 750 healthy bone marrow donors made up the cohort. At the time of sampling, every cohort member was nominally healthy, though immune exposures that went unrecorded were likely present. The donor tested CMV seronegative and was one of the 352 seronegative cohort members. A peripheral blood sample was collected from each donor, and TCR beta sequencing was performed on peripheral blood mononuclear cells. The Qiagen DNeasy Blood Extraction Kit was used to extract genomic DNA from the blood cell samples.

The sequenced sample consisted of PBMCs. The source is a man aged 25-45 years in good health and CMV-seronegative. The receptor chain draws on TRBV19 and TRBJ1-1; D gene: possibly TRBD1, on 5 matching bases. At the DNA level, the sequence is TGTGCCAGTAGTATTATCTTGGGGGGGAACACTGAAGCTTTCTTT. It specifies CASSIILGGNTEAFF. The variable domain in full, with residues beyond the CDR3 obtained from the reference TRBV19 and TRBJ1-1 genes, is DGGITQSPKYLFRKEGQNVTLSCEQNLNHDAMYWYRQDPGQGLRLIYYSQIVNDFQKGDIAEGYSVSREKKESFPLTVTSAQKNPTAFYLCASSIILGGNTEAFFGQGTRLTVV.